This T cell receptor beta chain stems from a study of T cell repertoires in cytomegalovirus infection. TCRdb redid the calling of the reads with MiXCR, one entry per CDR3 protein. The table has under 450,000 distinct CDR3 sequences, roughly a third seen once; the top ten hold approximately 15%. Notes on this clonotype: The antigen is undetermined.

The source is a human donor in good health (CMV status not recorded). Some clones in this sample may be carry-over from other donors' samples. This specimen consisted of cultured PBMCs, obtained from culture after CMV antigen stimulation.

CDR3 in DNA: TGCAGCGTTTCGGGGGATTTCAGTTATGGCTACACCTTC. This gives the protein CSVSGDFSYGYTF. The chain links TRBV29-1 to TRBJ1-2; weak D call: TRBD1 (5 bases). Germline values: CDR1 SQVTM, CDR2 ANQGSEA. V was cut by 5 bases and J by 5 bases, with 15 bases left in between. The CDR3 is 13 residues long.